This T cell receptor (beta chain) emerged from a study of blood T cells in healthy people across ages. V lost 0 bases and J lost 9; bases outside the gene matches: 6. The CDR3 is 15 residues long. Germline V gene data show CDR1 as LGHDT and CDR2 as YNNKEL (reference sequence). With a J-beta primer mix and a sample-barcoded 5' primer, a second PCR ran about 7 to 12 cycles. One entry per CDR3 protein results from TCRdb running MiXCR on the 5' RACE reads. The table records some 760,000 distinct CDR3 sequences, around 25% of them present only once. The same specimen was also included in a second study, on T cells of mothers and their children. As reported in that work: Whether pairs are related or unrelated, thymic selection shapes their TCR recombination output in much the same way.

This TCR came from a boy aged 10-17 years in good health. J is TRBJ1-5 and V is TRBV3-1, with 9 nucleotides matching TRBD1. The material sequenced was blood. The CDR3 spells CASSQERGQGTPQHF. DNA for the CDR3: TGTGCCAGCAGCCAAGAGAGGGGACAGGGAACGCCCCAGCATTTT.